This T cell receptor (beta chain) was documented in a study of T cell responses to AZD1222 COVID-19 vaccine. The wider study: Timing groups of about 4 and about 12 weeks for second doses were pooled.

CDR1 and CDR2 from the germline V gene are MNHEY and SMNVEV (reference sequence). The CDR3 has 16 amino acids. With V trimmed by 1 base and J by 7 bases, 5 bases remained unmatched. The protocol was immunoSEQ multiplex PCR, while the TCRdb copy is restricted to in-frame clones and leaves out a portion. The table includes 95,000 to 100,000 clones, 75% to 95% detected once. The chain employs TRBV27 and TRBJ2-1; the match to TRBD2 covers 12 bases. The clonotype was recovered from an adult in good health. The sequenced sample was peripheral blood, obtained on day 0 of AZD1222 vaccination. CDR3 amino acids: CASSLLASGGVNEQFF. For the CDR3, the DNA is TGTGCCAGCAGTTTATTGGCTAGCGGGGGGGTTAATGAGCAGTTCTTC.